The clone carrying this T cell receptor beta chain occurred a few times. This sample was included in a study of blood T cell repertoires in COVID-19. In the authors' methods: Estimated nucleated cell counts came from reference gene primer amplification. TCRdb keeps only in-frame clones here, not all; method: immunoSEQ multiplex PCR. Clonal size and the V and J genes are those of that table, whereas D and trimming came from the DNA. The table records about 360,000 clones, 81% of them present only once. This CDR3 has 15 residues. Trimming cost V 5 bases and J 0 bases, with 10 bases left between them. Germline assignment: CDR1 MGHRA and CDR2 YSYEKL.

This sequence originates from a human donor with acute or convalescent COVID-19. The donor label of this sample is uncertain. Sequencing was carried out using peripheral blood. The chain links TRBV4-1 to TRBJ2-2, with D possibly TRBD1 on 6 matching bases. The CDR3 loop reads CASSRGTANTGELFF. In DNA form, the CDR3 reads TGCGCCAGCAGCAGGGGGACGGCGAACACCGGGGAGCTGTTTTTT.